This is a list of T cell receptor beta chains from one sample in a study of cytomegalovirus exposure and HLA in healthy donors. The assay was immunoSEQ multiplex PCR, and TCRdb's table has in-frame clones only and misses some. Of some 210,000 clones listed, approximately 78% are singletons. The specimen sequenced was PBMCs. All receptors come from a male donor in good health and CMV-seronegative. Both conserved end residues are trimmed from each CDR3.

v_call: TRBV18; cdr3_aa: ASSPTRSSGNTIY
v_call: TRBV5-1; cdr3_aa: ASSLLDRGHTEAF
v_call: TRBV9; cdr3_aa: ASSAGTSGRTHNEQF
v_call: TRBV11-2; cdr3_aa: ASSIFDRGNEKLF
v_call: TRBV27; cdr3_aa: ASSGTGHGYT
v_call: TRBV27; cdr3_aa: ASSSGLGGYEQY
v_call: TRBV9; cdr3_aa: ASSVGGTGIVVHT
v_call: TRBV6-5; cdr3_aa: ASRVGTDNSPLH
v_call: TRBV30; cdr3_aa: AWSVIKGVGETQY
v_call: TRBV7-9; cdr3_aa: ASSFEGTSPTYEQY
v_call: TRBV19; cdr3_aa: ASSGGAGASGELF
v_call: TRBV30; cdr3_aa: AWTPGLGVIEQF
v_call: TRBV5-4; cdr3_aa: ASSSGHLSEEQY
v_call: TRBV29-1; cdr3_aa: SVAIGSGNTIY
v_call: TRBV10-3; cdr3_aa: AISDTSRGGSGQF
v_call: TRBV7-3; cdr3_aa: ASSLGVITSGYNEQF
v_call: TRBV6-1; cdr3_aa: ASRATGGNNEQF
v_call: TRBV9; cdr3_aa: ASSVEGVGLETQY
v_call: TRBV14; cdr3_aa: ASSQLRRQSSSYEQY
v_call: TRBV5-8; cdr3_aa: ASSPLAGVARKRDEQY
v_call: TRBV4-1; cdr3_aa: ASSQDGTSGSKDTQY
v_call: TRBV19; cdr3_aa: ASSIEGASGYT
v_call: TRBV5-1; cdr3_aa: ASSLAGTEEAF
v_call: TRBV6-5; cdr3_aa: ARRTGYYEQY
v_call: TRBV5-1; cdr3_aa: ASSLVTGGSDGYT
v_call: TRBV7-8; cdr3_aa: ASSKGVGSGNTIY
v_call: TRBV5-1; cdr3_aa: ASSPLTGGTEAF
v_call: TRBV19; cdr3_aa: ASSRVNGELF
v_call: TRBV30; cdr3_aa: AWSATSGLYTQY
v_call: TRBV11-1; cdr3_aa: ASSRTGMRETQY
v_call: TRBV27; cdr3_aa: ASSFEGWDRASNEQY
v_call: TRBV18; cdr3_aa: ASSVTGGDYGYT
v_call: TRBV6-6; cdr3_aa: ASRRQGPGELF
v_call: TRBV11-2; cdr3_aa: ASSLVRGTNEKLF
v_call: TRBV4-1; cdr3_aa: ASSQDPSGRAYTQY
v_call: TRBV11-2; cdr3_aa: ASRRQGPGELF
v_call: TRBV5-6; cdr3_aa: ASSSLDRNTNTEAF
v_call: TRBV2; cdr3_aa: ASRSQGNSYNSPLH
v_call: TRBV28; cdr3_aa: ASFGESVGETQY
v_call: TRBV19; cdr3_aa: ASSLGTSTDTQY
v_call: TRBV27; cdr3_aa: ASSLKLLSGANVLT
v_call: TRBV7-3; cdr3_aa: ASSRTSGRGDTQY
v_call: TRBV5-1; cdr3_aa: ASSLAGVFGEQAGRTYEQY
v_call: TRBV6-1; cdr3_aa: ASGPINANTEAF
v_call: TRBV6-5; cdr3_aa: ASSSRGGLHYGQY
v_call: TRBV2; cdr3_aa: ASSLAGSSYEQY
v_call: TRBV10-3; cdr3_aa: AISDSSSGRALGEQY
v_call: TRBV27; cdr3_aa: ASSSPGTSGRTYEQY
v_call: TRBV6-4; cdr3_aa: ASSSESAYNEQF
v_call: TRBV19; cdr3_aa: ASRTGTGGVGANVLT
v_call: TRBV11-2; cdr3_aa: ASSRREGPYEQY